This T cell receptor (beta chain) comes out of a study of regulatory T cells in long-lasting Graves disease (dated by TCRdb to 2020 to 2022). In the study overall: Patients with newly diagnosed Graves' disease had been on antithyroid drugs for under 3 months. A total of about 35 samples underwent TCR sequencing, from roughly 13 patients with persistent Graves' disease and 20 or so patients with newly diagnosed Graves' disease. The study was registered as a clinical trial and conducted in China. Peripheral blood TCR sequencing and RNA sequencing compared persistent Graves' disease patients with newly diagnosed Graves' disease patients. Summary of the overall study and its limitations: Sequencing and analysis were restricted to the TCR beta chain. Persistent disease showed preferential use of TRBV28, TRBJ1-2 and TRBJ2-5, whereas newly diagnosed disease favored TRBV20-1 and TRBJ2-1. Persistent Graves' disease patients showed lower TCR Shannon entropy and fewer highly expanded clones than newly diagnosed patients, suggesting clonal expansion. The authors acknowledged the small sample size as a limitation that may reduce accuracy. The study examined only peripheral blood because the primary lesion, thyroid tissue, could not be accessed. A larger number of public clonotypes was shared among persistent patients (under 3,000) than among newly diagnosed patients (around 970).

The time point label, as the study defines it: newly diagnosed GD, antithyroid drugs for less than 3 months. For both TCR sequencing and RNA sequencing, RNA was extracted from PBMCs using TRIzol. Graves' disease was diagnosed according to American Thyroid Association guidelines. Patients for the study were recruited at an endocrinology department in Xi'an, China. From each patient, 8 to 10 milliliters of peripheral blood was collected into an EDTA anticoagulant tube. Ficoll Paque Plus density gradient separation was used to isolate PBMCs, and no additional T cell sorting was done. An Agilent 2100 Bioanalyzer and agarose gel were used to check RNA quality, while a NanoDrop 2000 measured RNA concentration. Trimming leaves V shorter by 7 bases and J shorter by 2 bases, with the junction holding 7 bases beyond the gene matches. The CDR3, from cysteine to phenylalanine, totals 15 residues. Only the CDR3 region is kept as DNA, spanning 45 bases read in frame from base 1. CDR1 and CDR2, looked up from the germline V gene, are KGHDR and SFDVKD.

The library was made by multiplex PCR. Sequenced on an Illumina HiSeq 4000. CDR3 regions were amplified by Arm-PCR with iRepertoire HTBI primers to construct TCR beta libraries. Before sequencing, the PCR products underwent gel purification. The authors processed their data as follows. Gene usage analysis of CDR3 amino acid clonotypes relied on the approximately 60 TRBV and 15 or so TRBJ segments identified across samples. COPE and FqMerger were used to merge filtered high-quality paired reads into contigs. Contigs were aligned with BLAST to IMGT TRBV, TRBD and TRBJ reference genes, and CDR3 was defined per IMGT. Any clonotype with a frequency above 0.1% was counted as a highly expanded clone. Shannon entropy served as the measure of repertoire diversity, while the Gini coefficient captured V-J evenness. A clonotype was considered public if more than one individual shared it. TCRdb reprocessed the public reads (quality trimming at Q25 with fastp, clone calling with MiXCR) and kept in-frame beta chains. All rows with the same CDR3 protein become a single entry with the most common DNA and genes. Clone size and V and J calls follow TCRdb, not the original study. The sample table records approximately 470,000 distinct CDR3 sequences; 15% to 20% of these occur just once. 9% to 15% of the sample comes from the top ten.

This clonotype was recorded a few times. This clone's antigen is unknown. It has no much larger one-base neighbor in the sample; base qualities were not kept. These data were also filed under a second study, of T cells in Graves' hyperthyroidism and ophthalmopathy. Taken from the second paper: Graves' hyperthyroidism was defined as stable when no progression to ophthalmopathy occurred over 18 months of follow-up. Hyperthyroidism patients were newly diagnosed, had a disease duration of under 2 months, and were aged 18 to 65 years. The study excluded patients with uncontrolled infections, other autoimmune diseases, pregnancy or lactation. Clinical symptoms, serum thyroxine and TRAb, thyroid ultrasound, and orbital computed tomography formed the basis for the diagnoses. The TCR CDR3 was subjected to a first round of RT-PCR using the HTBI primer set and the Qiagen OneStep RT-PCR kit. Most expanded thyroid clonotypes (frequency above 0.001) were also detected in blood, suggesting blood repertoires may reflect thyroid immune responses. A model built on a 13 V-J signature distinguished ophthalmopathy from stable hyperthyroidism, reaching 85% to 90% sensitivity and 81.08% specificity in cross-validation and 80%/75% in testing. In validation, the model predicted progression to ophthalmopathy a median of around 6.5 months before onset, with about 64% sensitivity and roughly 72% specificity. To identify TCR V-J signatures that set the groups apart, the researchers used a discovery cohort of about a hundred patients, made up of around 40 with Graves' ophthalmopathy and about 60 with stable Graves' hyperthyroidism. Prospective prediction of ophthalmopathy was tested in an independent validation cohort of approximately 19 hyperthyroidism patients and some 17 patients who later progressed to ophthalmopathy. The 95 to 100 discovery patients were randomly divided into training and test sets at a 7:3 ratio. In addition, the study compared T-cell repertoires in thyroid tissue and in blood from five or six Graves' hyperthyroidism patients. Following sampling, methimazole starting at 30 mg daily was given to hyperthyroidism patients, and high-dose intravenous methylprednisolone was given to ophthalmopathy patients. Libraries were constructed in a second round of multiplex PCR, after which size selection and purification were carried out. The libraries were sequenced on an Illumina HiSeq2000 using paired-end 100 bp reads. SOAPnuke was used to process the raw data, with reads discarded if the reads contained adapters or uncalled bases, had a mean Phred below 15, or lacked an exact constant-primer or identifier match. High-quality paired reads were merged using COPE v1.2.5, and each unique nucleotide sequence was defined as a clonotype. Clonotypes were aligned to IMGT TRBV, TRBD and TRBJ reference segments using MiTCR v1.1. Analysis was restricted to V-J combinations with a frequency above 0.0001, which covered 98% to 99.2% of repertoires. The TCS score was defined as the ratio of F50 (clonal expansion) to E x V (chaos), calculated using BLOSUM62-based TCRdist between CDR3 peptides within each V-J. Welch's t-statistics and random forest reduced roughly 530 V-J features to 10 to 15, which were used in a naive Bayes classifier (R e1071). No statistical method was used to fix the sample size in advance, and group allocation was not hidden from the investigators. According to the paper, TCR Vbeta CDR3 sequencing was carried out on 135 peripheral blood samples, which came from fewer than 50 ophthalmopathy, around 75 hyperthyroidism and about 17 progressor patients.

The TCR was taken from a man in his forties or fifties with Graves disease. Donor details come from another sample of the same person, matched by shared clones. This specimen was peripheral blood mononuclear cells (PBMCs), taken at new diagnosis, from a patient treated with antithyroid drugs. The chain is assembled from TRBV24-1 and TRBJ2-1, with 7 bases matching TRBD1. The bases are TGTGCCACCAGCGCCGGGACAGCTACCTACAATGAGCAGTTCTTC. It codes for CATSAGTATYNEQFF.